This T cell receptor beta chain was recovered during a study of blood T cell repertoires in COVID-19. Study details: COVID-19 samples, acute and convalescent, were from the United States, Italy and Spain. Nucleic acid was either cDNA or gDNA, and it came from T cells, B-cell-depleted T cells, or PBMCs.

Trimming cost V 7 bases and J 8 bases; bases outside gene matches: 8. This CDR3 region has 14 residues. The V gene's germline CDR1 is SNHLY and CDR2 FYNNEI. Per the authors' pipeline: By means of reference gene primer amplification, nucleated cell counts were estimated. Clones were read by immunoSEQ multiplex PCR, and TCRdb kept only the in-frame ones, dropping some. V, J and clone size are those of that table, while D and trimming were read from the DNA. The sample has approximately 52,000 clones, 75% to 90% seen once. What was sequenced was peripheral blood. The genes are TRBV2 and TRBJ2-3; 11 positions agree with TRBD1. The TCR originated in a man aged 55 to 70 with acute or convalescent COVID-19. This chain's CDR3 is CASTPDRGQVTQYF. In nucleotides, the CDR3 is TGTGCCAGCACCCCGGACAGGGGGCAAGTTACGCAGTATTTT.